This paragraph reports one T cell receptor beta chain. Authors' analysis steps: Amplification with reference gene primers provided the estimates of nucleated cell counts. The method was immunoSEQ multiplex PCR; TCRdb's version includes in-frame clones alone and lacks a portion of them. That table supplies the V and J calls and clone size; D and trimming were determined from the DNA. The sample consists of fewer than 80,000 clones, 90% of them appearing once. The data belong to a study of blood T cell repertoires in COVID-19. As for the study in general: Sample material is recorded as cDNA or gDNA derived from T cells, B-cell-depleted T cells, or PBMCs.

Germline assignment: CDR1 SGHDN and CDR2 FVKESK. V was trimmed by 2 bases and J by 2 bases, leaving 13 bases between them. The CDR3 sequence is 15 residues long. This TCR derives from an elderly woman with active or convalescent COVID-19. The sequenced sample was peripheral blood. The chain has TRBV14 and TRBJ2-7; TRBD1 is a possible D gene (5 bases). CDR3 residues: CASSQRSGFTYEQYF. Written as DNA, the CDR3 is TGTGCCAGCAGCCAAAGGTCAGGGTTCACCTACGAGCAGTACTTC. The variable domain in full, completed from reference TRBV14 and TRBJ2-7, reads EAGVTQFPSHSVIEKGQTVTLRCDPISGHDNLYWYRRVMGKEIKFLLHFVKESKQDESGMPNNRFLAERTGGTYSTLKVQPAELEDSGVYFCASSQRSGFTYEQYFGPGTRLTVT.